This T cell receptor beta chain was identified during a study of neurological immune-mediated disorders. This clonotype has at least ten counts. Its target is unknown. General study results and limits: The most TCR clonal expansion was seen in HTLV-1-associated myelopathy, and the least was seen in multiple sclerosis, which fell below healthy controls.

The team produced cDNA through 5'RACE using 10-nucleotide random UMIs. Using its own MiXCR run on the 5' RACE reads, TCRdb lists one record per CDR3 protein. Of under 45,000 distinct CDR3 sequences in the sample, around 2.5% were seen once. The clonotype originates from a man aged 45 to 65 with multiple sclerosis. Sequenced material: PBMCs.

The CDR3 sequence is CSASKAFNSYEQYF. The DNA of the CDR3 is TGCAGTGCTAGTAAGGCTTTCAACTCCTACGAGCAGTACTTC. The V gene is TRBV20-1, the J gene TRBJ2-7; no clear D gene. Trimming removed 3 bases from V and 0 bases from J, with 12 bases in between. CDR1 is DFQATT, CDR2 SNEGSKA, per germline (reference sequence). The CDR3 extends over 14 amino acids.